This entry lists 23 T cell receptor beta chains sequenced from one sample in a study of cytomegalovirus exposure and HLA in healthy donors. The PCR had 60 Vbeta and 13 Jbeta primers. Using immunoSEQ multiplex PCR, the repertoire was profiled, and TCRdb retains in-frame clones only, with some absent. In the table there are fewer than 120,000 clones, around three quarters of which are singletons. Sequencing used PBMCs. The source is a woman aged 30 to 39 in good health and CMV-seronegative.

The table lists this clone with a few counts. Here the CDR3 DNA reads TGTGCCAGCAGTTACTCGGGCCAGGGTATTAATGGCTACACCTTC. As protein: CASSYSGQGINGYTF. This rearrangement joins TRBV6-6 to TRBJ1-2; a possible D gene is TRBD1 (5 bases). The CDR3 extends over 15 amino acids. Trimming stripped 0 bases from V and 6 bases from J, with 14 bases between. Germline V CDR1 and CDR2: MNHNY, SVGAGI (reference sequence).

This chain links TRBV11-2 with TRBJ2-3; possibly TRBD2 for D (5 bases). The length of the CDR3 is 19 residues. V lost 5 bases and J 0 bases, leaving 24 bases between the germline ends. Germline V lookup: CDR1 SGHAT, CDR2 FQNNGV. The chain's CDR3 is CASSRRLASLMTSTDTQYF. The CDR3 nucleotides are TGTGCCAGCAGCCGCCGCTTAGCGAGCCTAATGACTAGCACAGATACGCAGTATTTT. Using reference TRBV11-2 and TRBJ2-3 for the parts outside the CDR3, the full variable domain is EAGVAQSPRYKIIEKRQSVAFWCNPISGHATLYWYQQILGQGPKLLIQFQNNGVVDDSQLPKDRFSAERLKGVDSTLKIQPAKLEDSAVYLCASSRRLASLMTSTDTQYFGPGTRLTVL.

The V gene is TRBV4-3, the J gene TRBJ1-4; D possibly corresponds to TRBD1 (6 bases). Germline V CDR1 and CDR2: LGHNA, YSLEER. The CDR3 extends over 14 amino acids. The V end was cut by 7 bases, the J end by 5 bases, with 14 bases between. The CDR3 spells CASTEGVANEKLFF. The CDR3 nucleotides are TGCGCCAGCACCGAGGGGGTTGCCAATGAAAAACTGTTTTTT.

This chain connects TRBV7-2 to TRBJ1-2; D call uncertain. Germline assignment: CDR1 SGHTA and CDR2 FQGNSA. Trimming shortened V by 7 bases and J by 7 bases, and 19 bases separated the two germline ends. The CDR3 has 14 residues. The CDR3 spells CASTKNEGGSGYTF. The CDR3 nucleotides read TGTGCCAGCACCAAAAACGAGGGCGGCTCTGGCTACACCTTC.

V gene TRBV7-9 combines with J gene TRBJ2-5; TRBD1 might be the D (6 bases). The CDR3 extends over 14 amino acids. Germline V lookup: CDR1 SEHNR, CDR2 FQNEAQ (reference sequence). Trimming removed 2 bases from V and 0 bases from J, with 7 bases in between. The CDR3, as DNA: TGTGCCAGCAGCTTACAGGGGCACCAAGAGACCCAGTACTTC. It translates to CASSLQGHQETQYF.

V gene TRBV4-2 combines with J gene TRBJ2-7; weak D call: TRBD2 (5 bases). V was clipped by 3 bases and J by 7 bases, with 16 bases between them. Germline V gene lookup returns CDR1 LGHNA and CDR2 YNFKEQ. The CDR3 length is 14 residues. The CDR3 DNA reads TGTGCCAGCAGCCATCAGATAGGACGGGATGAGCAGTACTTC. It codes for CASSHQIGRDEQYF.

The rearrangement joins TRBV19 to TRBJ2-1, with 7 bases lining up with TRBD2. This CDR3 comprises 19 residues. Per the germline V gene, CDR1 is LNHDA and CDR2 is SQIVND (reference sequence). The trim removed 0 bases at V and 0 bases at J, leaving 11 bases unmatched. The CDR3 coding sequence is TGTGCCAGTAGTATAGACCCCTTTCTTGGCGGGAGCTCCTACAATGAGCAGTTCTTC. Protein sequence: CASSIDPFLGGSSYNEQFF.

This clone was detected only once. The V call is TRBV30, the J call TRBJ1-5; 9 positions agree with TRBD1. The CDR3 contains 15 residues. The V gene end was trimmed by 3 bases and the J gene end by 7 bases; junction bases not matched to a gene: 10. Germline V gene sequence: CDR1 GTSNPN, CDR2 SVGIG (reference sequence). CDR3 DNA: TGTGCCTGGAGCCCTCCGGGACAGGGAAGGCAGCCCCAGCATTTT. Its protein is CAWSPPGQGRQPQHF.

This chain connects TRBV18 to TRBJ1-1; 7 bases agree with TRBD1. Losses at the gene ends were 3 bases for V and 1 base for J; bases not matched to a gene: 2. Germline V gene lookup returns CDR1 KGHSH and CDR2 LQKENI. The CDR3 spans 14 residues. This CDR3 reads CASSPWDRNTEAFF. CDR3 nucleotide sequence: TGTGCCAGCTCACCCTGGGACAGGAACACTGAAGCTTTCTTT.

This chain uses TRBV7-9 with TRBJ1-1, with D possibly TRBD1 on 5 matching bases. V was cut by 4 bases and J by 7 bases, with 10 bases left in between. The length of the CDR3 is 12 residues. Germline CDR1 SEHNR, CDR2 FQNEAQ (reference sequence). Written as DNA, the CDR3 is TGTGCCAGCAGCTCAGGGCTTAATGAAGCTTTCTTT. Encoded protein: CASSSGLNEAFF.

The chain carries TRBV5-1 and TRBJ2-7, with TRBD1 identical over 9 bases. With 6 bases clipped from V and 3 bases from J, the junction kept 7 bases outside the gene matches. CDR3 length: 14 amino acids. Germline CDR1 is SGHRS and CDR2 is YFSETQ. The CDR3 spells CASTGDRVGYEQYF. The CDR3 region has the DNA TGCGCCAGCACCGGGGACAGGGTGGGCTACGAGCAGTACTTC.

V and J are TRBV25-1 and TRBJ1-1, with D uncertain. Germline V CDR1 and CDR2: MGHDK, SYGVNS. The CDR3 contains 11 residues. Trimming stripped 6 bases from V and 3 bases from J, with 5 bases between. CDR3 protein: CASSQYTEAFF. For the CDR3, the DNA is TGTGCCAGCAGCCAGTACACTGAAGCTTTCTTT.

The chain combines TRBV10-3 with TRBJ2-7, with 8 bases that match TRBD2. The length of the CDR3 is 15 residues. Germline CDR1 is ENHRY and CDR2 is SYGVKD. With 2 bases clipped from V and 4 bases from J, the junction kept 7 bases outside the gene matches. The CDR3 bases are TGTGCCATCAGTGAGGACGGGAGGGAGTATTACGAGCAGTACTTC. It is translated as CAISEDGREYYEQYF.

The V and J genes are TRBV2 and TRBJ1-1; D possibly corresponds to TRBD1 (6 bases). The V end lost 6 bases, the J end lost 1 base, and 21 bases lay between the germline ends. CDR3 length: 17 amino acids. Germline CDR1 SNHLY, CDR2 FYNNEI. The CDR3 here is CASSAQGQLASNTEAFF. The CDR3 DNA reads TGTGCCAGCAGCGCACAGGGCCAGTTAGCTTCGAACACTGAAGCTTTCTTT.

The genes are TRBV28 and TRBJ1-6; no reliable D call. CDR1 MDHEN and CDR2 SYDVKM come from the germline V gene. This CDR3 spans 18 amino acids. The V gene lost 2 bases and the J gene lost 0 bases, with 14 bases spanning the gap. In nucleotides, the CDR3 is TGTGCCAGCAGTTTACTATCTCGGAGGAGCTCCTATAATTCACCCCTCCACTTT. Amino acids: CASSLLSRRSSYNSPLHF. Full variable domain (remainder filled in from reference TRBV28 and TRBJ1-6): DVKVTQSSRYLVKRTGEKVFLECVQDMDHENMFWYRQDPGLGLRLIYFSYDVKMKEKGDIPEGYSVSREKKERFSLILESASTNQTSMYLCASSLLSRRSSYNSPLHFGNGTRLTVT.

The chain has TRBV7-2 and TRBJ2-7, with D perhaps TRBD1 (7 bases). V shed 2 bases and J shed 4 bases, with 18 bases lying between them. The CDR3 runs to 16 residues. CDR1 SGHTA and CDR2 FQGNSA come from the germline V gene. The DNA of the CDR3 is TGTGCCAGCAGCTTATCTGGGTGGTCAGGGGGGTACGAGCAGTACTTC. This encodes CASSLSGWSGGYEQYF. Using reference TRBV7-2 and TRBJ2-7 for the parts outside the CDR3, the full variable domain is GAGVSQSPSNKVTEKGKDVELRCDPISGHTALYWYRQSLGQGLEFLIYFQGNSAPDKSGLPSDRFSAERTGGSVSTLTIQRTQQEDSAVYLCASSLSGWSGGYEQYFGPGTRLTVT.

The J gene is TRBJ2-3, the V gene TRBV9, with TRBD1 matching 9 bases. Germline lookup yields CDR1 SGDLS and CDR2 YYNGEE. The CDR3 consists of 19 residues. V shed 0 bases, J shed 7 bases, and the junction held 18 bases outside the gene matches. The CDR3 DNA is TGTGCCAGCAGCGTAGTCGAGTCGTTTGGGGGGACAGGGTTGAATACGCAGTATTTT. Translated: CASSVVESFGGTGLNTQYF.

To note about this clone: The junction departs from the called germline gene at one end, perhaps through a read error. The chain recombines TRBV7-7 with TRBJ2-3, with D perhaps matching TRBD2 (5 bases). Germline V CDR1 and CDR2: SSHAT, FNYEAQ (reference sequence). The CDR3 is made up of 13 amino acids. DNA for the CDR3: TGTGCTAGCAGCCCGAGGACTTCAGATACGCAGTATTTT. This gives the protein CASSPRTSDTQYF.

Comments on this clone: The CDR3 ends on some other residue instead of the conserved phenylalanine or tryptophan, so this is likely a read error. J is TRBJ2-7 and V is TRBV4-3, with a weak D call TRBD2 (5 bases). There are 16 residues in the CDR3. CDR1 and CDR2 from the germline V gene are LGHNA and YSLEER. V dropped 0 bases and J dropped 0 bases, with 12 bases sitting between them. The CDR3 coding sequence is TGCGCCAGCAGCCAAGACCAACTAGGAAGCTCCTACGAGCAGTACCTC. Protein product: CASSQDQLGSSYEQYL.

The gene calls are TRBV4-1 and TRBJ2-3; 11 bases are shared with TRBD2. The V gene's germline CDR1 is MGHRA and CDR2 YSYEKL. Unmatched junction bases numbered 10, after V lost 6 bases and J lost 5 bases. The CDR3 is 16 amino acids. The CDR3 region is CASRPLAGDPLDTQYF. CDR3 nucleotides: TGCGCCAGCAGACCACTAGCGGGGGACCCTCTAGATACGCAGTATTTT.

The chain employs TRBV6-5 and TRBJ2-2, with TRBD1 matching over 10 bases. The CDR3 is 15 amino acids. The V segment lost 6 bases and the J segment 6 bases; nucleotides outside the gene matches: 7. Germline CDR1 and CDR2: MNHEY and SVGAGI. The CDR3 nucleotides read TGTGCCAGCAGCTACGGGACAGGGGTATCCGGGGAGCTGTTTTTT. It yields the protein CASSYGTGVSGELFF.

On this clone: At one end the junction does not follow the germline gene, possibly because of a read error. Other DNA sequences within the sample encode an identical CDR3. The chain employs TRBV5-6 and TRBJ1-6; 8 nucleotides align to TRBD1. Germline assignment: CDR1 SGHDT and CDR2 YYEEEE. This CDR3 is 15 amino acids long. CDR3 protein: CASSLGQGSNSPLHF. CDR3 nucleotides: TGCGCCAGCAGCCTAGGACAGGGATCTAATTCACCCCTCCACTTT.

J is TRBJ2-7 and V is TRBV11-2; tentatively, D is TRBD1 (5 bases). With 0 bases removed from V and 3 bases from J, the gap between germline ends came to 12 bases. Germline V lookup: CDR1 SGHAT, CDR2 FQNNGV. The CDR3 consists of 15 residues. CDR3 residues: CASSLDYLTDYEQYF. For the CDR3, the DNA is TGTGCCAGCAGCTTAGATTACCTGACAGACTACGAGCAGTACTTC. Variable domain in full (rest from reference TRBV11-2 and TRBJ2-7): EAGVAQSPRYKIIEKRQSVAFWCNPISGHATLYWYQQILGQGPKLLIQFQNNGVVDDSQLPKDRFSAERLKGVDSTLKIQPAKLEDSAVYLCASSLDYLTDYEQYFGPGTRLTVT.